The 9 T cell receptor beta chains below come from one sample, sequenced in a study of T cells in tuberculosis. Method: immunoSEQ multiplex PCR; TCRdb's copy keeps in-frame clones and lacks some. The sample carries roughly 44,000 clones, about 95% recorded once. The specimen sequenced was PBMCs. Receptor source: a donor between 10 and 29 years old with latent tuberculosis or without tuberculosis infection.

This chain uses TRBV11-2 with TRBJ2-7, with 10 bases aligning to TRBD1. CDR3 length: 14 residues. The ends lost 5 bases at V and 6 bases at J; junction bases unmatched: 7. Germline lookup yields CDR1 SGHAT and CDR2 FQNNGV. The CDR3 DNA reads TGTGCCAGCAGCATCCGGGACAGGGGCCCCGAGCAGTACTTC. It encodes CASSIRDRGPEQYF.

This chain uses TRBV11-2 with TRBJ1-5, with a tentative D call TRBD1 (6 bases). This CDR3 region has 14 residues. V shed 3 bases and J shed 3 bases, with 9 bases lying between them. Germline values: CDR1 SGHAT, CDR2 FQNNGV. CDR3 nucleotide sequence: TGTGCCAGCAGCTTGGGACACTCCAATCAGCCCCAGCATTTT. It yields the protein CASSLGHSNQPQHF.

The V gene is TRBV21-1, the J gene TRBJ2-2; whether TRBD1, the table's D call, matches the DNA was not checked. TRBV21-1 counts as a pseudogene. CDR3 length: 14 residues. CDR3 DNA sequence: TGTGCCAGCAGCAAAGTTGGCTTCACCGGGGAGCTGTTTTTT. The encoded protein is CASSKVGFTGELFF.

The chain carries TRBV5-8 and TRBJ2-5; D may be TRBD2 (6 bases). CDR1 SGHTS and CDR2 YDEGEE come from the germline V gene. V was pared by 1 base and J by 1 base, with 11 bases between. This CDR3 spans 15 amino acids. CDR3 in amino acids: CASSLPWGLQETQYF. Here the CDR3 DNA reads TGTGCCAGCAGCTTGCCTTGGGGACTCCAAGAGACCCAGTACTTC.

V and J are TRBV4-2 and TRBJ2-7, with 9 bases lining up with TRBD1. Per germline, CDR1 LGHNA and CDR2 YNFKEQ. The CDR3 spans 18 residues. Losses at the gene ends were 3 bases for V and 2 bases for J; bases not matched to a gene: 14. CDR3 in amino acids: CASSQETLGTGITYEQYF. The CDR3 DNA follows: TGTGCCAGCAGCCAGGAAACCCTCGGGACAGGGATTACCTACGAGCAGTACTTC.

This chain links TRBV5-6 with TRBJ2-7, with D tentatively TRBD2 (5 bases). Trimming left V 3 bases short and J 6 bases short, with 19 bases between. Germline values: CDR1 SGHDT, CDR2 YYEEEE. The CDR3 is 15 amino acids. CDR3 nucleotide sequence: TGTGCCAGCAGCTCTAACCTACTAGTGCGATTCGAGCAGTACTTC. Encoded protein: CASSSNLLVRFEQYF. Supplemented by reference TRBV5-6 and TRBJ2-7, the full variable domain reads DAGVTQSPTHLIKTRGQQVTLRCSPKSGHDTVSWYQQALGQGPQFIFQYYEEEERQRGNFPDRFSGHQFPNYSSELNVNALLLGDSALYLCASSSNLLVRFEQYFGPGTRLTVT.

V is TRBV6-5 and J is TRBJ1-1, with 8 bases matching TRBD1. Germline V gene sequence: CDR1 MNHEY, CDR2 SVGAGI. The CDR3 consists of 13 residues. V lost 5 bases to trimming and J lost 11 bases; unmatched junction nucleotides: 10. CDR3 region: CASSMIGQGAAFF. In DNA form, the CDR3 reads TGTGCCAGCAGTATGATTGGGCAGGGGGCGGCTTTCTTT.

The chain combines TRBV5-1 with TRBJ1-3, with 7 bases identical to TRBD1. The trim removed 3 bases at V and 0 bases at J, leaving 6 bases unmatched. Germline CDR1 is SGHRS and CDR2 is YFSETQ. This CDR3 has 16 amino acids. This chain's CDR3 is CASSWGQYSSGNTIYF. CDR3 DNA: TGCGCCAGCAGCTGGGGACAGTATAGCTCTGGAAACACCATATATTTT.

The chain joins TRBV19 to TRBJ2-2, with 9 bases aligning to TRBD1. The CDR3 length is 15 residues. J was trimmed by 4 bases and V by 6 bases; bases with no gene match: 6. The V gene's germline CDR1 is LNHDA and CDR2 SQIVND (reference sequence). The CDR3 DNA sequence: TGTGCCAGTAGATGGGGACAGGGTACCACCGGGGAGCTGTTTTTT. It is translated as CASRWGQGTTGELFF.